The clone carrying this T cell receptor (beta chain) was observed a single time. Antigen unknown. Library construction for TCR beta used iRepertoire HTBI primers and Arm-PCR of CDR3 regions. TCRdb processed the multiplex PCR reads anew with MiXCR; each CDR3 protein has one entry. The table includes under 300,000 distinct CDR3 sequences, about 19% detected once. Indicated time point: newly diagnosed GD, antithyroid drugs for less than 3 months. The TCR library used RNA extracted from PBMCs. Enrollment of patients was through an endocrinology department in Xi'an, China. The collection involved drawing 7.5 to 9.5 milliliters of peripheral blood into EDTA tubes. The data were taken from a study of regulatory T cells in long-lasting Graves disease. Regarding the study as a whole: TRBV28, TRBJ1-2 and TRBJ2-5 were segments that persistent disease favored.

CDR1 SGHAT and CDR2 FQNNGV come from the germline V gene. The CDR3 contains 15 residues. Trimming stripped 7 bases from V and 3 bases from J, with 16 bases between. Sample: peripheral blood mononuclear cells (PBMCs), taken at new diagnosis, from a patient treated with antithyroid drugs. The TCR comes from a female donor with Graves disease. The V call is TRBV11-2, the J call TRBJ2-1, with TRBD1 as a possible D gene (5 bases). The CDR3 coding sequence is TGTGCCAGCACCTCCAAACCGCAGGGCTACAATGAGCAGTTCTTC. Translated: CASTSKPQGYNEQFF.